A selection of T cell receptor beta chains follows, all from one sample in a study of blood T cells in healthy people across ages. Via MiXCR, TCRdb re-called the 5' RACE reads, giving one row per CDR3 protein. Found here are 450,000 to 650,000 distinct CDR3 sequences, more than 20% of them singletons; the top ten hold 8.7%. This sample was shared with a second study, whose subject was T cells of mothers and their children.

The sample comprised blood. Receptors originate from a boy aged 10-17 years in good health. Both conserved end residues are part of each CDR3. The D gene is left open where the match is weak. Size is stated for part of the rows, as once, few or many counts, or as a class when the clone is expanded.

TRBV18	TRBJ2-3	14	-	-	TGTGCCAGCTCAGGAGGTAATGTATTGGATACGCAGTATTTT	CASSGGNVLDTQYF
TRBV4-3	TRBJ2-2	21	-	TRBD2	TGCGCCGGCAGCCAAGACATAGGTTTAGCGGGAGGGCCATCTTTCCCCGGGGAGCTGTTTTTT	CAGSQDIGLAGGPSFPGELFF
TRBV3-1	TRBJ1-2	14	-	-	TGTGCCAGCAGTCCACCCGGGGGTGGCTATGGCTACACCTTC	CASSPPGGGYGYTF
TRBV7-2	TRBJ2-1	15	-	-	TGTGCCAGCAGCGCTACTAGTGGCAGCGGGAATGAGCAGTTCTTC	CASSATSGSGNEQFF
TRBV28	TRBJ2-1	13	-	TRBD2	TGTGCCAGCAGTTTACGTCTAGCGGGAGAGCAGTTCTTC	CASSLRLAGEQFF
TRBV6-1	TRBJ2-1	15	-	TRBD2	TGTGCCAGCAGAGTACTAGCGGGGGCCCCGGATGAGCAGTTCTTC	CASRVLAGAPDEQFF
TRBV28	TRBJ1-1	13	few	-	TGTGCCAGCGGGAGCGGGACCTCACCTGAAGCTTTCTTT	CASGSGTSPEAFF
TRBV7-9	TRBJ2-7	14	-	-	TGTGCCAGCAGCTTTTCGGCGGGAAGGGACGAGCAGTACTTC	CASSFSAGRDEQYF
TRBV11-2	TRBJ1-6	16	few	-	TGTGCCAGCAGCTTAGGGGGGGGACACCGTAATTCACCCCTCCACTTT	CASSLGGGHRNSPLHF
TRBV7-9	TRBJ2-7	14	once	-	TGTGCCAGCAGCTTAGGCGCCAGGATCTACGAGCAGTACTTC	CASSLGARIYEQYF
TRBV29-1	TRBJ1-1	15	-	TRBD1	TGCAGCGTCTTCCCGGGACAGGGGGCGGACACTGAAGCTTTCTTT	CSVFPGQGADTEAFF
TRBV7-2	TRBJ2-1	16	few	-	TGTGCCAGCAGCCCTTTTGGTAGGGGCACTGCCAATGAGCAGTTCTTC	CASSPFGRGTANEQFF
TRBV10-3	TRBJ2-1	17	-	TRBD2	TGTGCCATCAAGCCACTAGCGGGAGCAAGAGGGAGCAATGAGCAGTTCTTC	CAIKPLAGARGSNEQFF
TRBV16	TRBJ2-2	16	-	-	TGTGCCAGCAGCCAACCGGCCCTTTTTGACACCGGGGAGCTGTTTTTT	CASSQPALFDTGELFF
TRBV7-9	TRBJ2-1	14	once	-	TGTGCCAGCAGCTTAGCGTACGGTCCCGATGAGCAGTTCTTC	CASSLAYGPDEQFF
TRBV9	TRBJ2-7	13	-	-	TGTGCCAGCAGCAACCCCCAGGGAAAAGAGCAGTACTTC	CASSNPQGKEQYF
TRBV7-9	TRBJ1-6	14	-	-	TGTGCCAGCAGCCCCCTGACCTCTAATTCCCCCCTCCACTTT	CASSPLTSNSPLHF
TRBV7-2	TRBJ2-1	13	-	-	TGTGCCAGCAAGATTGGGGCTTACAATGAGCAGTTCTTC	CASKIGAYNEQFF
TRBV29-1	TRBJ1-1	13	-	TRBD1	TGCAGCGTTGAAAGCAGGGGGGGAACTGAAGCTTTCTTT	CSVESRGGTEAFF
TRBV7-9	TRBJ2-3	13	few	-	TGTGCCAGCACCGTTTTACCAGAGGATACGCAGTATTTT	CASTVLPEDTQYF
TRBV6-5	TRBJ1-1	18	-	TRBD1	TGTGCCAGCAGTTACAGGACAGGGGGCGGCCTCCTATTTGCTGAAGCTTTCTTT	CASSYRTGGGLLFAEAFF
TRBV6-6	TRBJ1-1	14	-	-	TGTGCCAGCAGTTACAAGACAGGGAACACTGAAGCTTTCTTT	CASSYKTGNTEAFF
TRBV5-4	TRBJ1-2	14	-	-	TGTGCCAGCAGCTTTGGGACAACGACCTATGGCTACACCTTC	CASSFGTTTYGYTF
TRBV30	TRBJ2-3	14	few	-	TGTGCCCGGAGTTCGCGCTTTAGCACAGATACGCAGTATTTT	CARSSRFSTDTQYF
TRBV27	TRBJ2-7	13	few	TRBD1	TGTGCCAGCAGTTCCAGGGGGAATTACGAGCAGTACTTC	CASSSRGNYEQYF
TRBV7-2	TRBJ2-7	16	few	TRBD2	TGTGCCAGCAGCTTAAGGTCTAGCGGGAGAAACTACGAGCAGTACTTC	CASSLRSSGRNYEQYF
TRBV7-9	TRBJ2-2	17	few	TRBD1	TGTGCCAGCAGCCATCAATGGACAGGGAAGAGAACCGGGGAGCTGTTTTTT	CASSHQWTGKRTGELFF
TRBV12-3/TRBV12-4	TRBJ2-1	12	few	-	TGTGCCAGCAGTTCGACAGTGAATGAGCAGTTCTTC	CASSSTVNEQFF
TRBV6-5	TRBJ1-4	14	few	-	TGTGCCAGCAGTTACGCGGGGGCTAATGAAAAACTGTTTTTT	CASSYAGANEKLFF
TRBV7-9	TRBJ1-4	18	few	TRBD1	TGTGCCAGCAGCTTAGTAACGTCATCCGGGACAGGGGATGGAAAACTGTTTTTT	CASSLVTSSGTGDGKLFF
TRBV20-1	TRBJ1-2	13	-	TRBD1	TGCAGTGTAGAGCGACAGGGAAACTATGGCTACACCTTC	CSVERQGNYGYTF
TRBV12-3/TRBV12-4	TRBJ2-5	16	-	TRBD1	TGTGCCAGCAGTCTCGGGACAGCCGAGGGGGAAGAGACCCAGTACTTC	CASSLGTAEGEETQYF
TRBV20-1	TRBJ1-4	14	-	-	TGCAGTGCTAGATCGACAGTGCCGGGGGAAAAACTGTTTTTT	CSARSTVPGEKLFF
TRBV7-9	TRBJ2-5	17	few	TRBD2	TGTGCCAGCAGCTCTCTTTCTAGCGGGGGGGCCCAAGAGACCCAGTACTTC	CASSSLSSGGAQETQYF
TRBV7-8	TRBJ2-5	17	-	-	TGTGCCAGCAGCCCACAAGGCGCGGGGAGCCCCCGTGGGTCCCAGTACTTC	CASSPQGAGSPRGSQYF